The T cell receptor (beta chain) under discussion was sequenced for a study of T-cell memory formation after mild COVID-19. Study-level points and caveats: Later expanders leaned CD4+, whereas clones that contracted between day 15 and 85 were balanced CD4/CD8. CD4+ contracting clones were found mainly in CM and EM, and CD8+ ones in EMRA.

This clonotype was seen only a few times. The target antigen is unknown. CDR3 size: 14 residues. Germline-derived CDR1 and CDR2 are SGHRS and YFSETQ. V was clipped by 3 bases and J by 8 bases; unmatched bases: 7. Constant-segment-primed 5'RACE gave TCR alpha and TCR beta cDNA libraries with sample barcodes and UMIs. TCRdb re-analysed the 5' RACE reads in MiXCR, keeping a single row per CDR3 protein. The sample includes almost 45,000 distinct CDR3 sequences, over 6.5% seen only once; the top ten take about 0.84%. The V gene is TRBV5-1, the J gene TRBJ1-4; TRBD1 agrees at 7 bases. The sequenced material came from PBMCs or a T cell subset sorted from them (not recorded which). This receptor was taken from an adult who had mild COVID-19 (a few samples of this study predate the infection). Cell type and time point are not known. The CDR3: CASSSGGGEEKLFF. The CDR3 DNA is TGCGCCAGCAGCTCGGGAGGGGGCGAAGAAAAACTGTTTTTT.